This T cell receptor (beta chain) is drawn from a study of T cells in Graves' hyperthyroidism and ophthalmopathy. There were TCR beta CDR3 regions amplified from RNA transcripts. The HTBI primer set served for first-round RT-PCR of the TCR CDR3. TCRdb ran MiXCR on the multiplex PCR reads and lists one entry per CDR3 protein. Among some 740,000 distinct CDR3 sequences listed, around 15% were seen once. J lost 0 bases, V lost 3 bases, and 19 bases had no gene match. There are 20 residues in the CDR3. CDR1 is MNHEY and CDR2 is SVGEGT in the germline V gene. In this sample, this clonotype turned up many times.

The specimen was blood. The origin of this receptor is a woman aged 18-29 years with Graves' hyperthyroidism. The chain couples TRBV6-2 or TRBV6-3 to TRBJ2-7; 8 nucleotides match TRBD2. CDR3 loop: CASSYALGSGKILSSYEQYF. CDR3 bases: TGTGCCAGCAGTTATGCCTTGGGTAGCGGGAAAATTTTGAGCTCCTACGAGCAGTACTTC.